The clone carrying this T cell receptor beta chain was seen a single time. Its target is not known. This record belongs to a study of T cells in pancreatic ductal adenocarcinoma. Study-level findings and limits: Mean clonality was roughly 0.11 in tumors and about 0.07 in blood, not significantly different. Comparisons of tumor and blood clonality may show falsely lower tumor diversity. Blood had more productive templates and around 8-fold more unique clonotypes than tumor.

V was cut by 5 bases and J by 7 bases, with 8 bases left in between. CDR1 and CDR2 from the germline V gene are MNHEY and SVGAGI. This CDR3 region has 11 residues. No neoadjuvant therapy was given to the selected pancreatic ductal adenocarcinoma patients before their surgery. Repertoires were generated with immunoSEQ multiplex PCR, while TCRdb's copy carries only in-frame clones and drops some. This table has about 16,000 clones, about 90% appearing once. V and J are TRBV6-5 and TRBJ1-1, with D unclear. The TCR originated in a human donor with pancreatic ductal adenocarcinoma. The specimen sequenced was PBMCs. This chain's CDR3 is CASSEVGEAFF. CDR3 DNA: TGTGCCAGCAGTGAAGTCGGTGAAGCTTTCTTT.